The present T cell receptor (beta chain) was sequenced within a study of PD-1 blockade in classical Hodgkin lymphoma. Time point given: cycle 4 day 1 (C4D1), after more than five weeks of nivolumab. Every patient was affected by relapse after autologous stem cell transplantation, while exposure to brentuximab vedotin was not uniform. Data came from immunoSEQ multiplex PCR; TCRdb stores just in-frame clones and leaves some out. The sample shows 35,000 to 50,000 clones, 55% to 70% of them seen only once. This TCR was recovered from a human donor with classical Hodgkin lymphoma. The input for sequencing was peripheral blood mononuclear cells (PBMCs), taken before the fourth cycle of nivolumab.

The CDR3 region is CASSLGQGEAFF. The CDR3 bases are TGTGCCAGCAGCTTGGGACAGGGTGAAGCTTTCTTT. V is TRBV11-2 and J is TRBJ1-1, with TRBD1 identical over 9 bases. Germline V lookup: CDR1 SGHAT, CDR2 FQNNGV. The CDR3 has 12 amino acids. The V segment lost 3 bases and the J segment 7 bases; nucleotides outside the gene matches: 0.